The T cell receptor (beta chain) under discussion was sequenced for a study of cytomegalovirus exposure and HLA in healthy donors. Study findings and constraints: When analyzed later, a missense DCLRE1C variant was found to be linked to TCR beta V- and J-gene trimming. Sequencing likely produced, as an artifact, a cluster of highly shared sequence variants.

Details on this clone: What it binds is unknown.

The trim removed 5 bases at V and 7 bases at J, leaving 13 bases unmatched. From germline, CDR1 is SGHNT and CDR2 YENEEA. The CDR3 length is 17 residues. PCR employed 60 Vbeta and 13 Jbeta primers. Only in-frame clones appear in the TCRdb table, and some are missing; sequencing was by immunoSEQ multiplex PCR. Its clone listing holds under 200,000 clones. The clonotype comes from a man aged 25 to 40 in good health and CMV-seronegative. The V gene is TRBV11-3, the J gene TRBJ2-1; 11 bases line up with TRBD2. Sequenced sample: PBMCs. CDR3 coding DNA: TGTGCCAGCAGCGGAGCTTCCGGGACTAGCGGAGGAAATGAGCAGTTCTTC. It yields the protein CASSGASGTSGGNEQFF. The full variable domain, with the rest looked up from reference TRBV11-3 and TRBJ2-1, is EAGVVQSPRYKIIEKKQPVAFWCNPISGHNTLYWYLQNLGQGPELLIRYENEEAVDDSQLPKDRFSAERLKGVDSTLKIQPAELGDSAVYLCASSGASGTSGGNEQFFGPGTRLTVL.